This entry lists 10 T cell receptor beta chains sequenced from one sample in a study of control samples from healthy donors and cancer patients. The repertoire was sequenced with immunoSEQ multiplex PCR; TCRdb's copy has only in-frame clones and lacks some. This repertoire shows 150,000 or so clones, 93% found once; its top ten account for approximately 2.5%. Sequenced material: blood. These receptor sequences come from a man aged 50 or older in good health.

The J gene is TRBJ1-2, the V gene TRBV5-6; 12 nucleotides align to TRBD1. This CDR3 has 15 residues. Unmatched junction bases numbered 7, after V lost 3 bases and J lost 7 bases. Germline V gene lookup returns CDR1 SGHDT and CDR2 YYEEEE. Here the CDR3 DNA reads TGTGCCAGCAGCTCCTGGGACAGGGGGCAGGGTGGCTACACCTTC. Translating gives CASSSWDRGQGGYTF.

This clone was recorded once. The J gene is TRBJ2-7, the V gene TRBV28, with 12 bases fitting TRBD2. In germline, CDR1 is MDHEN, CDR2 SYDVKM. V was pared by 6 bases and J by 5 bases, with 8 bases of the junction left unmatched. The length of the CDR3 is 15 residues. This CDR3 reads CASRSLTSGSHEQYF. In DNA, the CDR3 is TGTGCCAGCAGATCCCTGACTAGCGGGAGCCACGAGCAGTACTTC. Filled out from reference TRBV28 and TRBJ2-7, the complete variable domain reads DVKVTQSSRYLVKRTGEKVFLECVQDMDHENMFWYRQDPGLGLRLIYFSYDVKMKEKGDIPEGYSVSREKKERFSLILESASTNQTSMYLCASRSLTSGSHEQYFGPGTRLTVT.

Worth noting for this clone: In the same sample, other DNA sequences code for this CDR3. The chain joins TRBV3-1 (or the pseudogene TRBV3-2) to TRBJ2-1; no firm D call. Germline CDR1 LGHDT, CDR2 YNNKEL (reference sequence). Trimming took 1 base from V and 4 from J, leaving 5 bases between them. The CDR3 is made up of 13 amino acids. CDR3 in DNA: TGTGCCAGCAGCCAAGGAAATTACAATGAGCAGTTCTTC. As protein: CASSQGNYNEQFF.

This clone appeared a single time. The V gene is TRBV5-8, the J gene TRBJ1-5; D is unclear. Germline V gene sequence: CDR1 SGHTS, CDR2 YDEGEE. The CDR3 covers 13 residues. The ends were cut back, 0 bases at V and 5 bases at J, with 6 bases in the middle. CDR3 in DNA: TGTGCCAGCAGCTTGGGCCGTTATCAGCCCCAGCATTTT. This gives the protein CASSLGRYQPQHF. The variable domain in full, with the rest retrieved from reference TRBV5-8 and TRBJ1-5, is EAGVTQSPTHLIKTRGQQATLRCSPISGHTSVYWYQQALGLGLQFLLWYDEGEERNRGNFPPRFSGRQFPNYSSELNVNALELEDSALYLCASSLGRYQPQHFGDGTRLSIL.

The chain couples TRBV10-3 to TRBJ2-3; D call uncertain. Trimming stripped 3 bases from V and 0 bases from J, with 10 bases between. Germline V gene lookup returns CDR1 ENHRY and CDR2 SYGVKD. The CDR3 runs 15 residues. This CDR3 is CAISDGRQSTDTQYF. CDR3 nucleotides: TGTGCCATCAGTGACGGACGGCAAAGCACAGATACGCAGTATTTT.

This chain uses TRBV10-3 with TRBJ1-5; 7 bases are shared with TRBD1. J was trimmed by 0 bases and V by 4 bases; bases with no gene match: 3. The CDR3 extends over 15 amino acids. CDR1 and CDR2 from the germline V gene are ENHRY and SYGVKD. The CDR3: CAISAQGLSNQPQHF. CDR3 DNA sequence: TGTGCCATCAGTGCACAGGGGCTTAGCAATCAGCCCCAGCATTTT.

The rearrangement links TRBV3-1 (or the pseudogene TRBV3-2) to TRBJ2-7; D call uncertain. The CDR3 spans 14 residues. Trimming removed 4 bases at V and 0 bases at J, with 10 bases between. CDR1 is LGHDT and CDR2 is YNNKEL in the germline V gene (reference sequence). The CDR3 coding sequence is TGTGCCAGCAGCCCTCCTTATTACTCCTACGAGCAGTACTTC. Its translation is CASSPPYYSYEQYF.

Only one count was recorded for this clone. The chain recombines TRBV6-2 or TRBV6-3 with TRBJ2-6, with unresolved D. Germline V lookup: CDR1 MNHEY, CDR2 SVGEGT. V was shortened by 0 bases and J by 13 bases, with 4 bases between the two germline ends. The CDR3 loop spans 11 amino acids. CDR3 in DNA: TGTGCCAGCAGTTACTCGGAGGTCCTGACTTTC. Amino acid sequence: CASSYSEVLTF.

This clone was recorded a few times. The chain links TRBV7-9 to TRBJ2-7; no reliable D call. CDR1 and CDR2 from the germline V gene are SEHNR and FQNEAQ (reference sequence). The CDR3 runs to 13 residues. V lost 0 bases, J lost 5 bases, and 8 bases lay in between. CDR3 region: CASSLATVDEQYF. As DNA, the CDR3 is TGTGCCAGCAGCTTAGCTACCGTGGACGAGCAGTACTTC.

The gene calls are TRBV19 and TRBJ1-5, with D tentatively TRBD1 (5 bases). V lost 9 bases to trimming and J lost 4 bases, with 16 bases between them. CDR1 and CDR2 (germline): LNHDA, SQIVND (reference sequence). The CDR3 is made up of 14 amino acids. The CDR3 spells CASTTGGTNQPQHF. CDR3 sequence (DNA): TGTGCCAGCACAACGGGGGGGACGAATCAGCCCCAGCATTTT.